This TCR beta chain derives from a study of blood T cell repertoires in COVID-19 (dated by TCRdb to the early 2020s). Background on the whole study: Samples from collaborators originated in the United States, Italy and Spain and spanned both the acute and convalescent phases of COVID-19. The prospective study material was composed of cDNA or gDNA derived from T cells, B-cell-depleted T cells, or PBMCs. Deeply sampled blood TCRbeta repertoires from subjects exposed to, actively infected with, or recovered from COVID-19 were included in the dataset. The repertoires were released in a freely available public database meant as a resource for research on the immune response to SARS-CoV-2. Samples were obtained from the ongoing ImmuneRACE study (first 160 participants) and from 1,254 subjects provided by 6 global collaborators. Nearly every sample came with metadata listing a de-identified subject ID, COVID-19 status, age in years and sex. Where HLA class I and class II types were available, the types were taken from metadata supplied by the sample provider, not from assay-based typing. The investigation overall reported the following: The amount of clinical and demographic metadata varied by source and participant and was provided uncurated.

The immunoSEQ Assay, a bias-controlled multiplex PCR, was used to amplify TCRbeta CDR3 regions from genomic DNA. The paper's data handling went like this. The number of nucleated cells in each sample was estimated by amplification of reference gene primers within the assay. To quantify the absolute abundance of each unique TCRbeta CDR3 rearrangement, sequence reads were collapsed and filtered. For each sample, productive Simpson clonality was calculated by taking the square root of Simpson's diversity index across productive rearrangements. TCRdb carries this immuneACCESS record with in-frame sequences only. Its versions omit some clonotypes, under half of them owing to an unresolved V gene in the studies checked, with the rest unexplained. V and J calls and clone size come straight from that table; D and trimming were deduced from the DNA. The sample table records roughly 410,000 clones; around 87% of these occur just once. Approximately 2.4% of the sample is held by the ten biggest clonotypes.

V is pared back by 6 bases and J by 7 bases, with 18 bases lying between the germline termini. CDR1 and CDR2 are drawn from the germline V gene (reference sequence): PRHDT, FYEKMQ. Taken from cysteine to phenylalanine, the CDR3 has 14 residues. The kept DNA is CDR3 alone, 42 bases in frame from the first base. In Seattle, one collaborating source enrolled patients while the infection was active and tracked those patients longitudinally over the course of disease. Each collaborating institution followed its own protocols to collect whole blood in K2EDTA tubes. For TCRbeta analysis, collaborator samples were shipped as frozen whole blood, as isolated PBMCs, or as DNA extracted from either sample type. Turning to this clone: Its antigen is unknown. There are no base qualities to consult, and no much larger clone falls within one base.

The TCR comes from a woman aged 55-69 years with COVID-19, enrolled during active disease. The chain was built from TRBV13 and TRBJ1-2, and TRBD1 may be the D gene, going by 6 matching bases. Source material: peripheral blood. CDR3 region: CASSTATGGAGYTF. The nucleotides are TGTGCCAGCAGTACCGCGACGGGGGGCGCTGGCTACACCTTC.